This TCR beta chain was retrieved from a study of CD8 T cells in Susac syndrome. General study results and limits: The authors found no clonal expansion in Susac syndrome CD4+ T cell repertoires.

An amount of RNA that ranged from roughly 0.5 to 1 ug was reverse transcribed with random hexamers. Amplification of TCR beta CDR3 across 54 Vbeta and 13 Jbeta was performed with immunoSEQ multiplex PCR. Each CDR3 protein is one row after TCRdb ran MiXCR on the immunoSEQ multiplex PCR reads. The sample lists under 200,000 distinct CDR3 sequences, roughly 92% occurring once. TEMRA cells were FACS-enriched, with CD8+ and CD4+ T cells isolated negatively. This clonotype was seen just once. What it recognizes is unknown. The CDR3 is 15 residues long. V lost 4 bases, J lost 1 base, and 14 bases lay in between. Germline V CDR1 and CDR2: LNHDA, SQIVND (reference sequence).

The sequencing input was CD4+ T cells from PBMCs. This sequence originates from a human donor with Susac syndrome. This chain links TRBV19 with TRBJ2-7; D uncertain. The CDR3 DNA sequence: TGTGCCAGTAGTAGGGGTCAGGTCCAGTCCTACGAGCAGTACTTC. It yields the protein CASSRGQVQSYEQYF.